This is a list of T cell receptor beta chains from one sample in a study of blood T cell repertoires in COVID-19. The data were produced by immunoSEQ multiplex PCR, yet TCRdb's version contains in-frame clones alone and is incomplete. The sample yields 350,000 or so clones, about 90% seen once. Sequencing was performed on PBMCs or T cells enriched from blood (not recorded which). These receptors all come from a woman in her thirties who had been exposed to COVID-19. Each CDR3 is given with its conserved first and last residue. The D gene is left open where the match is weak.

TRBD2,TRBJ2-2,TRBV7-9,CASSPPLGLAGANTGELFF
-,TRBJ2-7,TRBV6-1,CASSETESSYEQYF
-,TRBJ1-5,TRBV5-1,CASSLDGGNQPQHF
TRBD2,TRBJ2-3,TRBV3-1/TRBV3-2,CASSQYGLAGGTDTQYF
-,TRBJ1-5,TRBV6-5,CASRSPGGSNQPQHF
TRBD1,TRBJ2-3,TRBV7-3,CASSLFSGGWGNTDTQYF
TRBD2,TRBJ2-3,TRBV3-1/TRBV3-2,CASSQDPGRASRGTQYF
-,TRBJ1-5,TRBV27,CASSSSYNQPQHF
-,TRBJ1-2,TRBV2,CASGEQGANYGYTF
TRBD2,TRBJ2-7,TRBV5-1,CASSLGGDLSYEQYF
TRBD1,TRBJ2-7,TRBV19,CASSKDRGFAYEQYF
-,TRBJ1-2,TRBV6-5,CASSYPGKYGYTF
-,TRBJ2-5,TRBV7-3,CASSLANRETQYF
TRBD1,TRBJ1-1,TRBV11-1,CATSQGANTEAFF
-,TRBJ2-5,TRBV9,CASSLRANRQETQYF
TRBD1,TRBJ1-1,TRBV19,CASSMAAGQWNTEAFF
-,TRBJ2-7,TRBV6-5,CASSYTTGMTEDEQYF
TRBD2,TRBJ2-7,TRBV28,CASTKTGTNNYEQYF
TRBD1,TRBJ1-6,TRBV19,CASYGQGTSPLHF
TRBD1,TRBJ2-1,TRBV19,CASSRQGANEQFF
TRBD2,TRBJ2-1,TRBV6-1,CASSELAGDYNEQFF
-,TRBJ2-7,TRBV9,CASSVVARFRAYPYEQYF
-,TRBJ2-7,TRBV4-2,CASSQALASTYEQYF
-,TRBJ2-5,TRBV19,CASSGAAQETQYF
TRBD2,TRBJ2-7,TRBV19,CASKGGTRSSYEQYF
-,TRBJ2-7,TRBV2,CASPKNSYEQYF
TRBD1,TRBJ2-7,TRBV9,CASSPLWDRAYEQYF
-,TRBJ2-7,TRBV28,CASSMLQGPISYEQYF
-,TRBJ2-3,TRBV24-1,CATSDLPVSTDTQYF
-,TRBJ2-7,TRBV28,CASSKPGGLTYEQYF
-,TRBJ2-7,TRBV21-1,CASSSRIQAGEQYF
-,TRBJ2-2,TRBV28,CASSLSGSGELFF
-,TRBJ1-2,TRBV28,CASSLRTDYGYTF
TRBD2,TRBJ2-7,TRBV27,CASSPLRLAGSSYEQYF
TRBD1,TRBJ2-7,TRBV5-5,CASSLSGTGDEQYF
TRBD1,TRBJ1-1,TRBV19,CASSPWTGYTEAFF
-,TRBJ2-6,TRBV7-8,CASSFGAASGANVLTF
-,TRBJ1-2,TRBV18,CASSSTSDNYGYTF
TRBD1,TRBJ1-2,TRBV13,CASSHGTGEKRGYTF
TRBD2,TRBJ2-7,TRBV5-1,CASSPAAGGTFSYEQYF
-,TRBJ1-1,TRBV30,CAWSGREKLIAFF
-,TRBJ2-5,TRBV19,CASSGGETQYF
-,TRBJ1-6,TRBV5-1,CASSAGTREDSPLHF
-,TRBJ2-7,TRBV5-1,CASSLPQGYEQYF
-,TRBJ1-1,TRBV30,CAWSAWGGENTEAFF
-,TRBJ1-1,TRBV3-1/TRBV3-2,CASSQEGGNTEAFF
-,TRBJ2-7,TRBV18,CASSPASASYEQYF
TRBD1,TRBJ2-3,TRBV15,CATSRDLQGASTDTQYF
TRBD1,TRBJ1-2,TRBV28,CASSARTGIPYGYTF
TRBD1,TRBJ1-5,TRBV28,CASRTDRDSNQPQHF
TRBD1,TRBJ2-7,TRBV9,CASSVGDRGPYEQYF
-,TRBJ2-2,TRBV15,CATSRDRGPGELFF
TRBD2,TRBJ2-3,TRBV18,CASSGFLAGGTDTQYF
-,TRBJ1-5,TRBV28,CASSSGGSNQPQHF
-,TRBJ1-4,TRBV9,CASNERGSEKLFF
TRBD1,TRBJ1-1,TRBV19,CASSMRTDGGGLNTEAFF
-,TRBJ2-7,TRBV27,CASSLQGSSYEQYF
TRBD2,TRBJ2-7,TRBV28,CASSLFSLAGAGTYEQYF